Here is one T cell receptor beta chain with its context. The antigen is unknown. The data derive from a study of cytomegalovirus exposure and HLA in healthy donors. In the PCR, 60 Vbeta and 13 Jbeta primers were used. Some clones are missing from TCRdb's copy, which holds only in-frame ones; the method was immunoSEQ multiplex PCR. This sample has about 210,000 clones, with 82% found just once. Trimming cost V 5 bases and J 4 bases, with 17 bases left between them. The V gene's germline CDR1 is MNHEY and CDR2 SMNVEV (reference sequence). The CDR3 has 15 amino acids. Findings and caveats of the study: Sequencing likely caused a cluster of highly shared sequence variants. TRBV6-2, TRBV6-3 and some other V segments were excluded as indistinguishable. Rare TCR sequences predominated, though certain public TCRs were found in many donors.

Material for sequencing was PBMCs. The chain recombines TRBV27 with TRBJ1-2, with D perhaps matching TRBD1 (6 bases). This TCR was sampled from a man aged 35 to 55 in good health and CMV-seropositive. The CDR3 is CASSLQGTPGYGYTF. CDR3 coding DNA: TGTGCCAGCAGTCTTCAGGGGACCCCTGGCTATGGCTACACCTTC.